The sequence of this T cell receptor (beta chain) was determined in a study of shared clonotypes between healthy human individuals. Per germline, CDR1 GTSNPN and CDR2 SVGIG (reference sequence). V lost 5 bases, J lost 4 bases, and 2 bases stayed unmatched. CDR3 length: 13 amino acids. Libraries were prepared by immunoSEQ multiplex PCR; TCRdb keeps only in-frame clonotypes and omits some of them. The table has millions of clones, about 92% seen once; the top ten hold over 0.12%. As to this clone: The identical CDR3 is also encoded by other nucleotide sequences in the sample.

The clonotype was recovered from a man younger than 30 in good health. This chain connects TRBV30 to TRBJ1-5; the match to TRBD1 covers 10 bases. The source material was naive CD4+ T cells sorted from blood. This sample's subset: CD45RA+ positively selected. Here the CDR3 DNA reads TGTGCCTGGGGACAGGGGGGAAATCAGCCCCAGCATTTT. It specifies CAWGQGGNQPQHF.